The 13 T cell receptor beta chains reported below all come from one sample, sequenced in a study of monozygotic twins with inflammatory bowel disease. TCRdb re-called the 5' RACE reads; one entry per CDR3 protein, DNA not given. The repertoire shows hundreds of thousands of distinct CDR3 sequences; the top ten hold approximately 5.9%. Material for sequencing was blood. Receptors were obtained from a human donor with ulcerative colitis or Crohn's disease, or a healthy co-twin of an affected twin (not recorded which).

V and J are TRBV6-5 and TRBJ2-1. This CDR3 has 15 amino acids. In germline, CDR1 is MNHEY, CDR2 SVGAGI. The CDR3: CASSLAENSYIEQFF.

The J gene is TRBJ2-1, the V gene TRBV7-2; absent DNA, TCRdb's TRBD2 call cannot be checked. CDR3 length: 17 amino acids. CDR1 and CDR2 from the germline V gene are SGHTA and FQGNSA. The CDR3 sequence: CASSLGVAGGSSNEQFF.

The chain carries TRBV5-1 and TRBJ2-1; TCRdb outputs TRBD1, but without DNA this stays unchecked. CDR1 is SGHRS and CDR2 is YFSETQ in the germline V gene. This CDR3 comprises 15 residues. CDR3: CASSLLQVGYNEQFF.

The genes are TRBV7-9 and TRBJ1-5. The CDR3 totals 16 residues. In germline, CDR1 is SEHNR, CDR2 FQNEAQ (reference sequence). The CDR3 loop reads CASSPSGQGSNQPQHF.

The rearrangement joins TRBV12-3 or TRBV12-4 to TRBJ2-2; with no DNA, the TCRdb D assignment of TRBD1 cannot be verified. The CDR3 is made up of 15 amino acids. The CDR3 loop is CASTWGQTNTGELFF.

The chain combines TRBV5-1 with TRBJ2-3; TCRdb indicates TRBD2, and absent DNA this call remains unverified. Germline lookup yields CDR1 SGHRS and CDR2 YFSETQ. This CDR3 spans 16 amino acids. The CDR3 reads CASSQRTSGGADTQYF.

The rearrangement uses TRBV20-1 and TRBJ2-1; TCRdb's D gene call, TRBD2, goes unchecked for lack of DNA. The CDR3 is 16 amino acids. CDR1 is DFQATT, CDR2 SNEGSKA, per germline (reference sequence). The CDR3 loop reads CSARVPPTGSYNEQFF.

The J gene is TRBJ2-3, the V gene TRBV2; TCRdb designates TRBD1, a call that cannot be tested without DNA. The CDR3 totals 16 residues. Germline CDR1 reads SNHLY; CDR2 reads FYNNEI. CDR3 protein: CASSVGQGRATDTQYF.

CDR3 sequence: CASGLSGLNTEAFF. The chain links TRBV12-5 to TRBJ1-1; with no DNA, the TCRdb D assignment of TRBD1 cannot be verified. Germline V gene data show CDR1 as LGHNT and CDR2 as FRNRAP. The CDR3 is 14 residues long.

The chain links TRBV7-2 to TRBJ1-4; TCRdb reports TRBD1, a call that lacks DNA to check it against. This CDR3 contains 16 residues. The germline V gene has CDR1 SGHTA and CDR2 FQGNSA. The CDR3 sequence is CASRSGRLGTNEKLFF.

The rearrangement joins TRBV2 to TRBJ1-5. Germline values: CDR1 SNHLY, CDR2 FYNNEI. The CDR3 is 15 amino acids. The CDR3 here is CASILRPDSNQPQHF.

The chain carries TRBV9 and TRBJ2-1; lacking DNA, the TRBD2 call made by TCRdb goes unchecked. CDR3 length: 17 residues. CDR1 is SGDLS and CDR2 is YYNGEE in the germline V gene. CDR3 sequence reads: CASSPTPTSGSLGEQFF.

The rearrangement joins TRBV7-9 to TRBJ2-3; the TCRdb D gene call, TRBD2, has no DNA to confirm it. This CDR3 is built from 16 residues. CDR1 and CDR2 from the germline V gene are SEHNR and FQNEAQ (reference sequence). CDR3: CASSLGEAGPTDTQYF.